Below, 30 T cell receptor beta chains from the same sample are listed, as sequenced in a study of T cell responses to AZD1222 COVID-19 vaccine. The repertoire was sequenced with immunoSEQ multiplex PCR; TCRdb's copy has only in-frame clones and lacks some. The data show tens of thousands of clones, 60% to 85% seen once. This specimen consisted of peripheral blood, obtained on day 0 of AZD1222 vaccination. The source of these receptors is an adult in good health.

V and J are TRBV5-4 and TRBJ2-3; D could derive from TRBD1 or TRBD2 (5 bases each). CDR1 SGHNT and CDR2 YYREEE come from the germline V gene (reference sequence). Trimming took 4 bases from V and 3 from J, leaving 12 bases between them. This CDR3 spans 14 amino acids. The CDR3 coding sequence is TGTGCCAGCAGCCCTCCGGGGCCAACAGATACGCAGTATTTT. It yields the protein CASSPPGPTDTQYF.

In nucleotides, the CDR3 is TGTGCCAGCAGCTTAGCGGAGGGGGCGAACGGGGAGCTGTTTTTT. Protein: CASSLAEGANGELFF. The chain is built from TRBV11-2 and TRBJ2-2, with D maybe TRBD1 (7 bases). Germline V gene data show CDR1 as SGHAT and CDR2 as FQNNGV. This CDR3 spans 15 amino acids. V was clipped by 1 base and J by 7 bases, with 13 bases between them.

DNA of the CDR3: TGTGCCTGGAGTGCCACAGGGGTCCATCAGCCCCAGCATTTT. Translating it yields CAWSATGVHQPQHF. The chain uses TRBV30 and TRBJ1-5; 7 bases match TRBD1. This CDR3 spans 14 amino acids. Germline V gene sequence: CDR1 GTSNPN, CDR2 SVGIG (reference sequence). The V gene end was trimmed by 1 base and the J gene end by 5 bases; junction bases not matched to a gene: 5. Full variable domain (outside the CDR3, taken from reference TRBV30 and TRBJ1-5): SQTIHQWPATLVQPVGSPLSLECTVEGTSNPNLYWYRQAAGRGLQLLFYSVGIGQISSEVPQNLSASRPQDRQFILSSKKLLLSDSGFYLCAWSATGVHQPQHFGDGTRLSIL.

The V gene is TRBV5-4, the J gene TRBJ1-1, with TRBD1 identical over 7 bases. The trim removed 4 bases at V and 7 bases at J, leaving 7 bases unmatched. Per the germline V gene, CDR1 is SGHNT and CDR2 is YYREEE (reference sequence). CDR3 length equals 13 residues. CDR3 protein: CASSNSRDSEAFF. CDR3 sequence (DNA): TGTGCCAGCAGCAATTCCCGGGACAGTGAAGCTTTCTTT.

The chain joins TRBV5-6 to TRBJ2-7; D perhaps matches TRBD2 (6 bases). V lost 0 bases and J 2 bases, leaving 12 bases between the germline ends. CDR1 and CDR2 (germline): SGHDT, YYEEEE. This CDR3 has 15 amino acids. The CDR3 DNA follows: TGTGCCAGCAGCTTGGGGGCGGGGTCTACCTACGAGCAGTACTTC. Encoded protein: CASSLGAGSTYEQYF.

This chain connects TRBV4-1 to TRBJ1-6; 7 bases fit TRBD1. Germline CDR1 MGHRA, CDR2 YSYEKL. V lost 0 bases to trimming and J lost 5 bases; unmatched junction nucleotides: 16. The CDR3 length is 20 residues. The CDR3 coding sequence is TGCGCCAGCAGCCAAGACGAAGGGACAGCCTTCCTAGGGAATAATTCACCCCTCCACTTT. It codes for CASSQDEGTAFLGNNSPLHF.

The chain is built from TRBV3-1 (or the pseudogene TRBV3-2) and TRBJ1-2, with D maybe TRBD1 (5 bases). Trimming stripped 4 bases from V and 3 bases from J, with 15 bases between. Germline CDR1 reads LGHDT; CDR2 reads YNNKEL (reference sequence). The CDR3 is 15 amino acids. CDR3 loop: CASSRRDDLHYGYTF. The CDR3 DNA is TGTGCCAGCAGCCGACGGGACGACCTCCACTATGGCTACACCTTC.

The CDR3 loop reads CASSPEGVVDEKLFF. Written as DNA, the CDR3 is TGTGCCAGCAGTCCGGAGGGGGTGGTAGACGAAAAACTGTTTTTT. The chain joins TRBV6-6 to TRBJ1-4; tentative D call: TRBD1 (6 bases). This CDR3 contains 15 residues. Trimming took 5 bases from V and 8 from J, leaving 18 bases between them. Germline CDR1 reads MNHNY; CDR2 reads SVGAGI (reference sequence).

The J gene is TRBJ2-1, the V gene TRBV24-1; 7 positions agree with TRBD2. This CDR3 comprises 13 residues. The V gene's germline CDR1 is KGHDR and CDR2 SFDVKD. V was pared by 6 bases and J by 6 bases, with 4 bases of the junction left unmatched. The CDR3 is CATSSGALNEQFF. In nucleotides, the CDR3 is TGTGCCACCAGTAGCGGGGCCCTCAATGAGCAGTTCTTC.

As DNA, the CDR3 is TGTGCCAGCAGAGGACAGGGCGGTTACACTGAAGCTTTCTTT. As protein: CASRGQGGYTEAFF. This sequence joins TRBV6-5 and TRBJ1-1; 8 nucleotides match TRBD1. Looked up from germline, CDR1 is MNHEY and CDR2 is SVGAGI. This CDR3 comprises 14 residues. Trimming cost V 6 bases and J 3 bases; bases outside gene matches: 6.

The chain's CDR3 is CASSKGNSGGTDTQYF. The CDR3 region has the DNA TGTGCCAGCAGCAAAGGGAATAGCGGGGGGACAGATACGCAGTATTTT. The J gene is TRBJ2-3, the V gene TRBV7-8, with 10 bases that match TRBD2. The CDR3 length is 16 residues. Germline V lookup: CDR1 SGHVS, CDR2 FQNEAQ. J lost 3 bases, V lost 5 bases, and 8 bases had no gene match.

The V and J genes are TRBV12-3 or TRBV12-4 and TRBJ1-5; D not resolved. This CDR3 region has 13 residues. V shed 3 bases and J shed 4 bases, with 7 bases lying between them. CDR3 region: CASSFQGNQPQHF. CDR3 in DNA: TGTGCCAGCAGTTTTCAAGGGAATCAGCCCCAGCATTTT.

This clone has only one observation. In the same sample, other DNA sequences code for this CDR3. The chain uses TRBV19 and TRBJ2-1; D is perhaps TRBD2 (7 bases). Deletions cut 1 base from V and 3 bases from J, with 10 bases between. The V gene's germline CDR1 is LNHDA and CDR2 SQIVND (reference sequence). The CDR3 is 15 residues long. The DNA of the CDR3 is TGTGCCAGTAGTATAGCGGGGGGCAGCTACAATGAGCAGTTCTTC. Protein product: CASSIAGGSYNEQFF. Together with reference TRBV19 and TRBJ2-1, the CDR3 gives the full variable domain: DGGITQSPKYLFRKEGQNVTLSCEQNLNHDAMYWYRQDPGQGLRLIYYSQIVNDFQKGDIAEGYSVSREKKESFPLTVTSAQKNPTAFYLCASSIAGGSYNEQFFGPGTRLTVL.

The chain links TRBV3-1 (or the pseudogene TRBV3-2) to TRBJ1-2; maybe TRBD1 (6 bases). CDR1 and CDR2 (germline): LGHDT, YNNKEL (reference sequence). Trimming took off 4 bases at V and 2 bases at J, with 14 bases between the two ends. The CDR3 covers 15 residues. The CDR3 loop is CASSLEGQPNYGYTF. CDR3 bases: TGTGCCAGCAGCCTAGAAGGACAGCCGAACTATGGCTACACCTTC.

The CDR3 DNA reads as TGTGCCAGCACCCCTGACAGATTCTTTCGTTCACCCCTCCACTTT. It encodes CASTPDRFFRSPLHF. V and J are TRBV7-2 and TRBJ1-6; weak D call: TRBD1 (5 bases). The CDR3 covers 15 residues. V gave up 7 bases and J gave up 9 bases, with 19 bases separating them. The germline V gene encodes CDR1 SGHTA and CDR2 FQGNSA. Full variable domain (missing parts from reference TRBV7-2 and TRBJ1-6): GAGVSQSPSNKVTEKGKDVELRCDPISGHTALYWYRQSLGQGLEFLIYFQGNSAPDKSGLPSDRFSAERTGGSVSTLTIQRTQQEDSAVYLCASTPDRFFRSPLHFGNGTRLTVT.

This clone was detected a few times. The chain couples TRBV19 to TRBJ2-2; 10 bases line up with TRBD1. The V segment lost 6 bases and the J segment 6 bases; nucleotides outside the gene matches: 10. The CDR3 runs to 16 residues. Germline V gene sequence: CDR1 LNHDA, CDR2 SQIVND (reference sequence). As DNA, the CDR3 is TGTGCCAGTAGCAGACAGGGGGCCCTCAAGCCCGGGGAGCTGTTTTTT. It translates to CASSRQGALKPGELFF.

The CDR3 DNA reads as TGTGCCAGCAGCCTCCGTGTATCCGTAGATACGCAGTATTTT. This encodes CASSLRVSVDTQYF. The chain employs TRBV7-8 and TRBJ2-3; no clear D. Trimming cost V 5 bases and J 5 bases, with 14 bases left between them. The CDR3 has 14 residues. CDR1 and CDR2 from the germline V gene are SGHVS and FQNEAQ.

V usage is TRBV28 and J usage is TRBJ2-5, with D unresolved. V was pared by 1 base and J by 5 bases, with 8 bases between. This CDR3 region has 13 residues. CDR1 is MDHEN, CDR2 SYDVKM, per germline. The CDR3 loop is CASSLFQLETQYF. The CDR3 nucleotides read TGTGCCAGCAGTTTATTCCAGCTCGAGACCCAGTACTTC.

V and J are TRBV12-3 or TRBV12-4 and TRBJ1-5, with D possibly matching TRBD1 (5 bases). The CDR3 extends over 11 amino acids. The ends were cut back, 8 bases at V and 7 bases at J, with 9 bases in the middle. CDR3 nucleotide sequence: TGTGCCAGCGTAGGGGACCAGCCCCAGCATTTT. Translated, it gives CASVGDQPQHF.

This sequence joins TRBV6-5 and TRBJ1-2, with 10 bases aligning to TRBD1. Trimming took 6 bases from V and 3 from J; bases not matched to a gene: 7. CDR1 and CDR2 (germline): MNHEY, SVGAGI. The CDR3 contains 15 residues. CDR3: CASSSWDRGHYGYTF. The CDR3 nucleotides are TGTGCCAGCAGCTCCTGGGACAGGGGACACTATGGCTACACCTTC.

J is TRBJ2-3 and V is TRBV6-6, with 7 bases aligning to TRBD1. Looked up from germline, CDR1 is MNHNY and CDR2 is SVGAGI (reference sequence). The V gene end was trimmed by 2 bases and the J gene end by 1 base; junction bases not matched to a gene: 3. The CDR3 length is 15 residues. CDR3 region: CASSYDGQGTDTQYF. DNA for the CDR3: TGTGCCAGCAGTTACGATGGACAGGGCACAGATACGCAGTATTTT.

The rearrangement uses TRBV19 and TRBJ2-7, with D maybe TRBD1 (7 bases). V lost 4 bases and J lost 5, with 18 bases in between. Germline V gene sequence: CDR1 LNHDA, CDR2 SQIVND (reference sequence). This CDR3 has 15 residues. This chain's CDR3 is CASSNVGGGYHEQYF. In DNA form, the CDR3 reads TGTGCCAGTAGTAATGTTGGAGGGGGCTACCACGAGCAGTACTTC.

The rearrangement joins TRBV24-1 to TRBJ2-1; D unresolved. Germline CDR1 and CDR2: KGHDR and SFDVKD. The V end lost 3 bases, the J end lost 8 bases, and 13 bases lay between the germline ends. This CDR3 region has 14 residues. CDR3: CATSDRDPQDEQFF. The CDR3 DNA reads as TGTGCCACCAGTGATAGGGATCCCCAGGATGAGCAGTTCTTC.

The genes are TRBV9 and TRBJ2-1; TRBD2 is a possible D gene (6 bases). CDR3 length equals 14 residues. The germline V and J ends were trimmed by 4 bases and 4 bases, with 12 bases remaining between them. The germline V gene has CDR1 SGDLS and CDR2 YYNGEE. The CDR3 loop reads CASSPIGTYNEQFF. The CDR3, as DNA: TGTGCCAGCAGCCCCATCGGGACTTACAATGAGCAGTTCTTC.

The chain carries TRBV6-5 and TRBJ2-3; no firm D call. The CDR3 runs to 15 residues. The V and J ends lost 0 bases and 7 bases respectively, with 14 bases between them. The V gene's germline CDR1 is MNHEY and CDR2 SVGAGI. The CDR3 coding sequence is TGTGCCAGCAGTTACTCGAGGCCTTACATGAATACGCAGTATTTT. Protein sequence: CASSYSRPYMNTQYF.

The chain recombines TRBV5-4 with TRBJ2-1; the D is unclear. The CDR3 contains 12 residues. Germline CDR1 SGHNT, CDR2 YYREEE (reference sequence). V dropped 6 bases and J dropped 8 bases, with 12 bases sitting between them. The CDR3 reads CASTKQEDEQFF. The CDR3 DNA is TGTGCCAGCACCAAACAAGAGGATGAGCAGTTCTTC. The variable domain in full, completed from reference TRBV5-4 and TRBJ2-1, reads ETGVTQSPTHLIKTRGQQVTLRCSSQSGHNTVSWYQQALGQGPQFIFQYYREEENGRGNFPPRFSGLQFPNYSSELNVNALELDDSALYLCASTKQEDEQFFGPGTRLTVL.

By sample share, this clone is medium-sized. The V and J genes are TRBV28 and TRBJ2-7, with D maybe TRBD1 (6 bases). Trimming pared 2 bases from V and 0 bases from J, leaving 11 bases between. Germline-derived CDR1 and CDR2 are MDHEN and SYDVKM. The CDR3 is 15 residues long. CDR3: CASSLNRDSSYEQYF. In nucleotides, the CDR3 is TGTGCCAGCAGTTTAAACAGGGATAGCTCCTACGAGCAGTACTTC.

This clone was detected only once. This chain connects TRBV2 to TRBJ1-1, with D maybe TRBD1 (5 bases). This CDR3 has 15 amino acids. The germline gives CDR1 SNHLY, CDR2 FYNNEI. V lost 7 bases and J 3 bases, leaving 18 bases between the germline ends. The CDR3 DNA reads as TGTGCCAGCATGACCCCCCGGGGACCCTACACTGAAGCTTTCTTT. Translated, it gives CASMTPRGPYTEAFF.

CDR3 protein: CASTRLAGAINEKLHTDTQYF. The CDR3 DNA reads TGTGCCAGCACCCGACTAGCGGGGGCAATAAACGAGAAACTTCACACAGATACGCAGTATTTT. The chain carries TRBV2 and TRBJ2-3, with 12 bases identical to TRBD2. Losses at the gene ends were 7 bases for V and 2 bases for J; bases not matched to a gene: 22. CDR3 length: 21 amino acids. Germline loops: CDR1 SNHLY, CDR2 FYNNEI.

The chain recombines TRBV11-3 with TRBJ1-5; no firm D call. Trimming cost V 1 base and J 0 bases, with 7 bases left between them. This CDR3 contains 15 residues. Germline V CDR1 and CDR2: SGHNT, YENEEA. CDR3 protein: CASSLVAYSNQPQHF. CDR3 bases: TGTGCCAGCAGCTTAGTTGCATATAGCAATCAGCCCCAGCATTTT.